This T cell receptor beta chain was observed in a study of blood T cell repertoires in COVID-19 (dated by TCRdb to the early 2020s). About the study as a whole: Collaborator samples came from the United States, Italy and Spain and covered acute and convalescent phases of COVID-19. Where available, HLA class I and class II types were obtained from metadata supplied by the sample provider rather than from assay-based typing. The dataset comprised deeply sampled blood TCRbeta repertoires from subjects exposed to, actively infected with, or recovered from COVID-19. The prospective study material was composed of cDNA or gDNA derived from T cells, B-cell-depleted T cells, or PBMCs. Samples came from the ongoing ImmuneRACE study (first 160 participants) plus 1,254 subjects from 6 global collaborators. The repertoires were released in a freely available public database meant as a resource for research on the immune response to SARS-CoV-2. The sample metadata nearly always contained a de-identified subject ID, COVID-19 status, age in years and sex.

The immunoSEQ Assay, a bias-controlled multiplex PCR, was used to amplify TCRbeta CDR3 regions from genomic DNA. Per the original workflow: The number of nucleated cells in each sample was estimated from the amplification of reference gene primers within the assay. Sequence reads were collapsed and filtered to measure the absolute abundance of every unique TCRbeta CDR3 rearrangement. For each sample, productive Simpson clonality was calculated as the square root of Simpson's diversity index across productive rearrangements. Drawn from immuneACCESS, this table holds only the in-frame rearrangements with V and J called that TCRdb kept. Clones are partly lost; checked studies trace under half to an unresolved V gene and leave the rest unexplained. The V and J calls and clone size were taken over from that table, and D and trimming were inferred from the DNA. Recorded for this sample are approximately 88,000 clones; about 85% of them occurred a single time. The ten top clones hold more than 12% of the sample.

Summary of the overall study and its limitations: How much clinical and demographic metadata was included differed by source and by participant, and the metadata was provided uncurated.

From cysteine to phenylalanine, the CDR3 is 15 amino acids long. Only the CDR3 part of the read is kept: 45 bases, read in frame from the first base. Concerning this clone itself: This clone's antigen is unknown. Within one base of it there is no much larger clone, and no base qualities were kept.

The collaborating institutions used their own protocols to collect whole blood in K2EDTA tubes. For TCRbeta analysis, collaborators shipped samples in one of three forms: frozen whole blood, isolated PBMCs, or DNA extracted from either of those sample types. The rearranged segments are TRBV1 and TRBJ2-2; the table's D call TRBD2 went unverified against the DNA. TRBV1 is a pseudogene. This receptor was obtained from a woman in her 70s with acute or convalescent COVID-19. Material: peripheral blood. The CDR3 reads as follows: CTSSPRRAGTGELFF. The DNA sequence is TGCACCAGCAGCCCGCGGCGGGCGGGAACCGGGGAGCTGTTTTTT.